This TCR beta chain was observed in a study of CD8+ T cells in alopecia areata (dated by TCRdb to the late 2010s). Background on the whole study: The treated patients, all with moderate-to-severe alopecia areata, were enrolled in an open-label pilot trial of oral tofacitinib given at 5 to 10 mg twice daily. Patients received tofacitinib for 6 to 18 months and were then followed off drug for 6 months to check for delayed response and recurrence. For the treated patients, the SALT score, which quantifies what percentage of scalp surface area is affected, served as the measure of disease severity. To study T cell clonal expansion in alopecia areata, the researchers applied high-throughput TCRbeta sequencing to both the C3H/HeJ mouse model and human patients. Scalp tissue and sorted CD4+ and CD8+ peripheral blood T cells from patchy and totalis/universalis alopecia areata patients and from healthy controls were covered by human TCRbeta sequencing. Biopsies were taken from tofacitinib-treated patients at baseline and at 4 and 24 weeks of treatment, and a later scalp biopsy was taken in several of the tofacitinib-treated patients. Scalp clonality was compared across normal scalp (n=4), patchy alopecia areata scalp (n=8), and alopecia totalis/universalis scalp (n=8). The RNA source kit depended on sample type: the PAXgene miRNA kit for fixed scalp, the miRNeasy kit for PBMCs, and the RNeasy kit for mouse skin. TCRbeta CDR3 regions were amplified by immunoSEQ multiplex PCR with 35 Vbeta forward and 13 Jbeta reverse primers.

The sample's time point label is to be understood as: approximately 4 weeks on oral tofacitinib. The meaning of the sample's treatment or condition label: oral pan-JAK inhibitor, 5-10 mg twice daily. Peripheral blood and lesional scalp punch biopsies were obtained from patients with alopecia areata. PBMCs were isolated by density centrifugation and stained for CD3, CD4 and CD8, after which CD4+ and CD8+ T cells were sorted on a FACSAria. General findings and caveats noted by the study authors: Scalp TCR repertoire analysis is complicated because resident alphabeta T cells in normal human skin are also sequenced, whereas mouse skin is dominated by gammadelta T cells. Lesional scalp, especially in alopecia totalis/universalis, showed higher clonality and more expanded CD8+ clones than normal scalp, suggesting antigenic drive. Compared with mice, TCR sequences shared between patients were less clear, possibly partly because of HLA diversity across the patient population. The treated cohort was small, with a single nonresponder, so links between baseline CD8+ expansion and response need larger studies. During tofacitinib treatment, many expanded lesional clones stuck around in both scalp and blood, and this persistence may partly explain why relapse happens after treatment is stopped. With tofacitinib, both scalp clonality and the number of expanded CD8+ clones among the top 100 scalp clones went down significantly.

The library was produced with the immunoSEQ multiplex PCR assay. RNA was extracted from all samples and reverse transcribed into cDNA, which served as template for TCR sequencing. First-strand cDNA was synthesized using SuperScript III with a 2:1 mix of oligo-dT and random hexamers. Amplification bias was assessed with a synthetic immune receptor repertoire, and residual bias was removed computationally. In the original analysis: Raw reads were preprocessed to remove errors, and CDR3 was defined according to IMGT conventions as the region from the conserved cysteine to phenylalanine. Clonality was calculated as 1 minus Shannon entropy normalized by log2 of the number of productive unique TCRs. Whether scalp clones were CD4 or CD8 was inferred by matching scalp TCRbeta sequences against CD4 and CD8 repertoires sorted from blood. In TCRdb, the immuneACCESS table is reduced to in-frame sequences with V and J assigned. These tables do not hold every clone; where another copy was compared, an unresolved V gene accounts for under half, and the others remain unexplained. That table is the source of V, J and clone size, and D and trimming were worked out from the DNA. This sample comprises 140,000 to 150,000 clones, less than 70% of them detected only once. The ten largest make up more than 15% of the sample.

From a lookup of the germline V gene (reference sequence), CDR1 and CDR2 are MNHEY and SMNVEV. The V and J ends are trimmed by 2 bases and 3 bases, leaving 8 bases between them. Spanning cysteine to phenylalanine, the CDR3 consists of 14 amino acids. The CDR3 DNA has 42 bases and is translated from base 1. Regarding this clone: The specificity of this receptor is unknown. No base quality values were provided; no much bigger clone lies one nucleotide off.

The input for sequencing was CD8+ T cells sorted from blood, taken at week 4, from a patient treated with tofacitinib. The chain employs TRBV27 and TRBJ1-5; TRBD1 could be the D gene, as 5 bases match. The origin of this receptor is a human donor with alopecia areata. The nucleotide sequence is TGTGCCAGCAGTTTAAACAGGCTCAATCAGCCCCAGCATTTT. Its coded protein is CASSLNRLNQPQHF.